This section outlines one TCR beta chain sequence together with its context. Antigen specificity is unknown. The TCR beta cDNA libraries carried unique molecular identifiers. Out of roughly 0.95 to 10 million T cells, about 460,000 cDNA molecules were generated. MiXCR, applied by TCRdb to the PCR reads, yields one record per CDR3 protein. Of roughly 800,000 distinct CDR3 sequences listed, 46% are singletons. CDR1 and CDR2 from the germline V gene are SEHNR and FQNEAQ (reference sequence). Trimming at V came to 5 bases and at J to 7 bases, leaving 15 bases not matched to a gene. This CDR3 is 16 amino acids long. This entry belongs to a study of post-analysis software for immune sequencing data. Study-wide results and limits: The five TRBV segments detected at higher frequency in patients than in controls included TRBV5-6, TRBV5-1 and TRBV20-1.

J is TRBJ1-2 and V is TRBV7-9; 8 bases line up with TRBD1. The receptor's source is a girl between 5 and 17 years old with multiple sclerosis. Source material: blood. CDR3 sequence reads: CASSQQAGTGQVGYTF. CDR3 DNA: TGTGCCAGCAGCCAACAGGCCGGGACAGGCCAGGTTGGCTACACCTTC.